The next 24 T cell receptor beta chains were all read from a single sample in a study of a mutant IDH1 vaccine in newly diagnosed glioma. Time point here: week 23, last vaccination. One vaccine dose held 300 ug of mutant IDH1 20-mer peptide and came with topical imiquimod. Measured with immunoSEQ multiplex PCR; TCRdb has only the in-frame clones, and not every one. The sample includes around 85,000 clones, 70% to 90% of them seen just once. Antigens of these TCRs are unknown. The source was PBMCs, collected from a glioma patient whose treatment included an IDH1 peptide vaccine. These receptors were obtained from a man younger than 45 with glioma. Some clones in this sample may be carry-over from other donors' samples.

V gene TRBV11-2 combines with J gene TRBJ2-7; 7 bases are a match to TRBD1. Germline V gene sequence: CDR1 SGHAT, CDR2 FQNNGV. The V and J ends lost 1 base and 6 bases, in that order; junction bases with no gene match: 9. The CDR3 is 15 residues long. DNA of the CDR3: TGTGCCAGCAGCTTAGTCTGGGACAGTCCCCTCGAGCAGTACTTC. The encoded protein is CASSLVWDSPLEQYF. Full variable domain (rest looked up from reference TRBV11-2 and TRBJ2-7): EAGVAQSPRYKIIEKRQSVAFWCNPISGHATLYWYQQILGQGPKLLIQFQNNGVVDDSQLPKDRFSAERLKGVDSTLKIQPAKLEDSAVYLCASSLVWDSPLEQYFGPGTRLTVT.

Only one count was recorded for this clone. The same CDR3 can be traced to other DNA sequences in this sample. The chain has TRBV18 and TRBJ1-1; D is ambiguous. The germline V gene has CDR1 KGHSH and CDR2 LQKENI. The germline V and J ends were trimmed by 6 bases and 3 bases, with 8 bases remaining between them. The length of the CDR3 is 12 residues. CDR3 in amino acids: CASSPGDTEAFF. The CDR3 DNA reads TGTGCCAGCTCCCCGGGTGACACTGAAGCTTTCTTT.

The sample holds a few counts of this clone. The genes are TRBV4-2 and TRBJ1-1; a weak D match, TRBD1 (6 bases). Germline V gives CDR1 LGHNA, CDR2 YNFKEQ. Deletions cut 1 base from V and 7 bases from J, with 13 bases between. The CDR3 is 14 residues long. CDR3 protein: CASSQAGVRGEAFF. The CDR3 DNA reads as TGTGCCAGCAGCCAAGCAGGGGTTCGGGGTGAAGCTTTCTTT.

V usage is TRBV5-1 and J usage is TRBJ2-3, with TRBD2 as a possible D gene (6 bases). Germline CDR1 SGHRS, CDR2 YFSETQ. Trimming left V 5 bases short and J 0 bases short, with 13 bases between. This CDR3 spans 15 amino acids. The CDR3 is CASRRLAYSTDTQYF. CDR3 sequence (DNA): TGCGCCAGCAGGCGGCTAGCGTATAGCACAGATACGCAGTATTTT. Supplemented by reference TRBV5-1 and TRBJ2-3, the full variable domain reads KAGVTQTPRYLIKTRGQQVTLSCSPISGHRSVSWYQQTPGQGLQFLFEYFSETQRNKGNFPGRFSGRQFSNSRSEMNVSTLELGDSALYLCASRRLAYSTDTQYFGPGTRLTVL.

The rearrangement joins TRBV6-1 to TRBJ2-5, with D hard to call. The V gene lost 4 bases and the J gene lost 5 bases, with 11 bases spanning the gap. Germline values: CDR1 MNHNS, CDR2 SASEGT. This CDR3 is 13 amino acids long. In DNA, the CDR3 is TGTGCCAGCAGTGGCCGGGTAGAGGAGACCCAGTACTTC. The encoded protein is CASSGRVEETQYF.

The chain is built from TRBV4-1 and TRBJ1-5; no clear D. This CDR3 comprises 14 residues. Trimming removed 4 bases at V and 9 bases at J, with 16 bases between. Germline-derived CDR1 and CDR2 are MGHRA and YSYEKL. CDR3 sequence reads: CASSPGPHSGPQHF. The DNA of the CDR3 is TGCGCCAGCAGCCCCGGGCCTCACTCTGGGCCCCAGCATTTT.

The V and J genes are TRBV5-4 and TRBJ1-2, with D hard to call. Trimming took off 1 base at V and 8 bases at J, with 12 bases between the two ends. In germline, CDR1 is SGHNT, CDR2 YYREEE (reference sequence). This CDR3 is built from 13 residues. The CDR3 region is CASSLPNDGGYTF. CDR3 in DNA: TGTGCCAGCAGCTTGCCCAATGACGGGGGCTACACCTTC.

This clone was recorded a few times. The chain is built from TRBV5-1 and TRBJ1-2; 8 nucleotides agree with TRBD1. V was clipped by 1 base and J by 6 bases; unmatched bases: 2. This CDR3 region has 13 residues. Germline V lookup: CDR1 SGHRS, CDR2 YFSETQ. The CDR3 region has the DNA TGCGCCAGCAGCTTGTGGGGACAGGATGGCTACACCTTC. This translates into CASSLWGQDGYTF.

The chain links TRBV30 to TRBJ2-3; D unresolved. With 0 bases removed from V and 5 bases from J, the gap between germline ends came to 12 bases. Germline values: CDR1 GTSNPN, CDR2 SVGIG (reference sequence). The CDR3 totals 14 residues. CDR3 sequence: CAWSVRGVRDTQYF. The CDR3 nucleotides read TGTGCCTGGAGTGTACGTGGGGTACGAGATACGCAGTATTTT.

This CDR3 is CASKDGTYGTQYF. CDR3 sequence (DNA): TGTGCCAGTAAGGACGGAACATATGGGACCCAGTACTTC. The chain links TRBV6-5 to TRBJ2-5, with D unclear. The germline CDR1 and CDR2 sequences are MNHEY and SVGAGI. V was pared by 9 bases and J by 7 bases, with 18 bases between. The CDR3 is made up of 13 amino acids.

V gene TRBV7-9 combines with J gene TRBJ2-7; D is perhaps TRBD1 or TRBD2 (5 bases each). The CDR3 is 14 residues long. The V end was cut by 4 bases, the J end by 6 bases, with 16 bases between. Germline lookup yields CDR1 SEHNR and CDR2 FQNEAQ (reference sequence). The CDR3 sequence: CASSSRTGGGEQYF. CDR3 nucleotide sequence: TGTGCCAGCAGCTCTCGGACCGGTGGGGGCGAGCAGTACTTC. Drawing the rest from reference TRBV7-9 and TRBJ2-7, the complete variable domain is DTGVSQNPRHKITKRGQNVTFRCDPISEHNRLYWYRQTLGQGPEFLTYFQNEAQLEKSRLLSDRFSAERPKGSFSTLEIQRTEQGDSAMYLCASSSRTGGGEQYFGPGTRLTVT.

The rearrangement joins TRBV7-7 to TRBJ2-5; 7 nucleotides align to TRBD2. The CDR3 sequence is 16 residues long. V trimming: 1 base; J trimming: 5 bases; junction bases outside the gene matches: 10. The germline CDR1 and CDR2 sequences are SSHAT and FNYEAQ (reference sequence). For the CDR3, the DNA is TGTGCCAGCAGCTTAGGGCTAGCGGCCGGGGAGGAGACCCAGTACTTC. Translating it yields CASSLGLAAGEETQYF.

The count of this clone is one. The gene calls are TRBV10-2 and TRBJ2-2, with 11 bases matching TRBD2. The CDR3 spans 16 residues. Germline CDR1 reads WSHSY; CDR2 reads SAAADI. J was trimmed by 5 bases and V by 3 bases; bases with no gene match: 5. The CDR3 nucleotides are TGCGCCAGCAGTGATACTAGCGGGAGAGGGACCGGGGAGCTGTTTTTT. Residues: CASSDTSGRGTGELFF.

This chain joins TRBV19 and TRBJ1-5, with TRBD1 as a possible D gene (6 bases). This CDR3 has 17 amino acids. Germline loops: CDR1 LNHDA, CDR2 SQIVND (reference sequence). With 1 base removed from V and 0 bases from J, the gap between germline ends came to 13 bases. CDR3 bases: TGTGCCAGTAGTATAGGGCGACAGGCCTATAGCAATCAGCCCCAGCATTTT. Translating gives CASSIGRQAYSNQPQHF.

This clone occurred once. This chain uses TRBV4-3 with TRBJ1-1; D unclear. Trimming took off 0 bases at V and 1 base at J, with 9 bases between the two ends. The CDR3 covers 15 residues. Germline V gives CDR1 LGHNA, CDR2 YSLEER. The DNA of the CDR3 is TGCGCCAGCAGCCAAGATTTGCGGGGGAACACTGAAGCTTTCTTT. This encodes CASSQDLRGNTEAFF.

The CDR3 DNA reads TGTGCCAGCAGCTTCCTGACAGGATCGAACACTGAAGCTTTCTTT. Its protein product is CASSFLTGSNTEAFF. V is TRBV11-2 and J is TRBJ1-1; maybe TRBD1 (6 bases). Germline V gene lookup returns CDR1 SGHAT and CDR2 FQNNGV. This CDR3 is 15 amino acids long. Trimming removed 3 bases at V and 1 base at J, with 12 bases between.

This chain joins TRBV5-4 and TRBJ2-5; D is ambiguous. This CDR3 is 12 amino acids long. CDR1 SGHNT and CDR2 YYREEE come from the germline V gene (reference sequence). Trimming removed 4 bases at V and 4 bases at J, with 8 bases between. For the CDR3, the DNA is TGTGCCAGCAGCACCAAGTCAGAGACCCAGTACTTC. It specifies CASSTKSETQYF.

This chain joins TRBV7-6 and TRBJ2-3, with D possibly being TRBD2 (5 bases). CDR1 and CDR2 (germline): SGHVS, FNYEAQ. V lost 5 bases, J lost 2 bases, and 14 bases lay in between. This CDR3 region has 15 residues. The CDR3 sequence: CASSPEGSFTDTQYF. The DNA of the CDR3 is TGTGCCAGCAGCCCAGAGGGCTCTTTCACAGATACGCAGTATTTT.

The chain couples TRBV6-5 to TRBJ1-2; 8 nucleotides line up with TRBD1. Germline lookup yields CDR1 MNHEY and CDR2 SVGAGI. Unmatched junction bases numbered 11, after V lost 7 bases and J lost 10 bases. The CDR3 sequence is 13 residues long. CDR3 DNA: TGTGCCAGCACGCCCGGGACAGGAACCTTCTACACCTTC. Translating gives CASTPGTGTFYTF.

This clone was detected only a few times. J is TRBJ1-5 and V is TRBV4-1, with D unresolved. Germline assignment: CDR1 MGHRA and CDR2 YSYEKL. The CDR3 covers 13 residues. V dropped 0 bases and J dropped 0 bases, with 0 bases sitting between them. CDR3 region: CASSQDSNQPQHF. CDR3 coding DNA: TGCGCCAGCAGCCAAGATAGCAATCAGCCCCAGCATTTT.

V is TRBV6-5 and J is TRBJ1-3; no definite D call. Trimming took 7 bases from V and 11 from J, leaving 12 bases between them. This CDR3 comprises 11 residues. Germline CDR1 and CDR2: MNHEY and SVGAGI. CDR3 sequence reads: CASTRVGAIYF. The CDR3 DNA follows: TGTGCCAGCACTCGGGTGGGCGCCATATATTTT.

The V call is TRBV23-1, the J call TRBJ2-7; the D gene could be TRBD1 or TRBD2 (6 bases each). Being an ORF, TRBV23-1 has a function that is uncertain. The length of the CDR3 is 14 residues. The V gene lost 6 bases and the J gene lost 5 bases, with 17 bases spanning the gap. Here the CDR3 reads CASRWGRRENEQYF. CDR3 DNA sequence: TGCGCCAGCAGATGGGGGCGGAGGGAAAACGAGCAGTACTTC.

The V and J genes are TRBV7-9 and TRBJ1-1; D is ambiguous. The CDR3 length is 12 residues. V was clipped by 1 base and J by 11 bases, with 11 bases between them. Germline CDR1 SEHNR, CDR2 FQNEAQ (reference sequence). CDR3 protein: CASSLGAEVAFF. The CDR3 region has the DNA TGTGCCAGCAGCTTAGGCGCCGAGGTTGCTTTCTTT. The variable domain in full, completed from reference TRBV7-9 and TRBJ1-1, reads DTGVSQNPRHKITKRGQNVTFRCDPISEHNRLYWYRQTLGQGPEFLTYFQNEAQLEKSRLLSDRFSAERPKGSFSTLEIQRTEQGDSAMYLCASSLGAEVAFFGQGTRLTVV.

This chain connects TRBV6-1 to TRBJ1-2; possibly TRBD1 for D (5 bases). Germline V gene data show CDR1 as MNHNS and CDR2 as SASEGT. The CDR3 sequence is 16 residues long. The ends were cut back, 3 bases at V and 8 bases at J, with 22 bases in the middle. The CDR3 loop reads CASSEFLGPAGAGYTF. The CDR3 DNA sequence: TGTGCCAGCAGTGAGTTTCTTGGACCTGCCGGGGCCGGCTACACCTTC.